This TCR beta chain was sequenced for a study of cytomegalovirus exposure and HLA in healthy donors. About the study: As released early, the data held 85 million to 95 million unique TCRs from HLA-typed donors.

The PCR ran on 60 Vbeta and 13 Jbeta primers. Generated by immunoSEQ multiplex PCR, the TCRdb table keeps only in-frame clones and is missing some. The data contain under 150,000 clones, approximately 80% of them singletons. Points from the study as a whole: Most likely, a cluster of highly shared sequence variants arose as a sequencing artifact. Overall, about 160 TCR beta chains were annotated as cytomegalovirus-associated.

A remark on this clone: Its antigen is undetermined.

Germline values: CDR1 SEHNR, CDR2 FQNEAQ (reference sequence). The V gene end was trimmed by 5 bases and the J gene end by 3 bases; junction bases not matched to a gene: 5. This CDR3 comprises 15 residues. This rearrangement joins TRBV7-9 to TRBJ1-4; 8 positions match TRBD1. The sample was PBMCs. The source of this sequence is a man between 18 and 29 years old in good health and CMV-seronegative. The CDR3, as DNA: TGTGCCAGCAGCCTTCAGGGGGCAGCTAATGAAAAACTGTTTTTT. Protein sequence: CASSLQGAANEKLFF.